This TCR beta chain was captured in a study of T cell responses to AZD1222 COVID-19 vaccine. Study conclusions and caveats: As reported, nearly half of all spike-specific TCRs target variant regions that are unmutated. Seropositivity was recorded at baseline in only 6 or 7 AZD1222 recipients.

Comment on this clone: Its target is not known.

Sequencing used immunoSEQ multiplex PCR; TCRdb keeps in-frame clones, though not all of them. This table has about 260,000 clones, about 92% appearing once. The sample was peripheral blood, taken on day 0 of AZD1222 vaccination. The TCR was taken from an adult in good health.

CDR3 protein: CASSLTSGRLQETQYF. CDR3 coding DNA: TGTGCCAGCAGTTTGACTAGCGGGAGACTCCAAGAGACCCAGTACTTC. The chain has TRBV28 and TRBJ2-5; 12 bases map to TRBD2. CDR3 length equals 16 residues. J gave up 1 base and V 3 bases, and 3 bases lay outside the gene matches. The germline CDR1 and CDR2 sequences are MDHEN and SYDVKM. The full variable domain, rest sourced from reference TRBV28 and TRBJ2-5, is DVKVTQSSRYLVKRTGEKVFLECVQDMDHENMFWYRQDPGLGLRLIYFSYDVKMKEKGDIPEGYSVSREKKERFSLILESASTNQTSMYLCASSLTSGRLQETQYFGPGTRLLVL.